The T cell receptor (beta chain) under discussion was sequenced for a study of OX40 agonist ivuxolimab in advanced cancers. The overall study: Ivuxolimab, an antibody that agonizes OX40 (CD134), was administered to the patients. The dose of intravenous ivuxolimab that patients received every 2 weeks ranged from 0.01 to 10 mg/kg.

V lost 2 bases, J lost 10 bases, and 12 bases lay in between. Looked up from germline, CDR1 is MNHEY and CDR2 is SVGAGI. This CDR3 spans 14 amino acids. Produced via immunoSEQ multiplex PCR; TCRdb's table is partial and in-frame only. The sample has more than 20,000 clones, about 79% seen once. The sequencing used CD4+ or CD8+ T cells sorted from blood, collected in a trial of the OX40 agonist ivuxolimab. The chain links TRBV6-5 to TRBJ1-6; D is possibly TRBD1 (5 bases). This clonotype was sampled from an adult with an advanced solid tumor such as melanoma, head and neck, liver or kidney cancer. Here the CDR3 reads CASSYGQGVSPLHF. The CDR3 DNA follows: TGTGCCAGCAGTTACGGGCAGGGTGTCTCACCCCTCCACTTT.